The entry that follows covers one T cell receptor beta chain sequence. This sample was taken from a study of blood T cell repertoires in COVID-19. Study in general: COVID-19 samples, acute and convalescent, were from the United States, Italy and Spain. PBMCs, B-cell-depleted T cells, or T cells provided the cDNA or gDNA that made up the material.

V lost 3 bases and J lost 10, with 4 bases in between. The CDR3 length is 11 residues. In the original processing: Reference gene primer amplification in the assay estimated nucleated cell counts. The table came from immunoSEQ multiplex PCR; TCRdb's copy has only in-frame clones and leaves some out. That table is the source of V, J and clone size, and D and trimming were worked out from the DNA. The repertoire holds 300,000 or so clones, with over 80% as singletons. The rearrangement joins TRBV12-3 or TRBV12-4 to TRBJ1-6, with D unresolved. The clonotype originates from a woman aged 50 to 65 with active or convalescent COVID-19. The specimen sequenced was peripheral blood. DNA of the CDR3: TGTGCCAGCAGTTTCGGGTCACCCCTCCACTTT. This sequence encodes CASSFGSPLHF.